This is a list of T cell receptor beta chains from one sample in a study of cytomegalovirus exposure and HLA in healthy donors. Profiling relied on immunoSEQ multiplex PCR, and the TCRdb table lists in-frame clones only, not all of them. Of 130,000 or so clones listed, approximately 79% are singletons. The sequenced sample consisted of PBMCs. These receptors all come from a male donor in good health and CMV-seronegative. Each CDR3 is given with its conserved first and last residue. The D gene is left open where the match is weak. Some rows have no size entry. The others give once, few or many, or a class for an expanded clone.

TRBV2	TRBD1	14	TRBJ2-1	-	CASSRQGIYNEQFF	TGTGCCAGCAGCAGACAGGGAATCTACAATGAGCAGTTCTTC
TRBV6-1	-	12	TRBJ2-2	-	CASRAHTGELFF	TGTGCCAGCAGAGCCCACACCGGGGAGCTGTTTTTT
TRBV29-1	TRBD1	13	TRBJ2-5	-	CSVEDRGRETQYF	TGCAGCGTTGAAGACAGGGGGCGGGAGACCCAGTACTTC
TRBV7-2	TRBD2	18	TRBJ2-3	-	CASSLTIQAGGHTDTQYF	TGTGCCAGCAGCTTAACGATTCAGGCGGGGGGCCACACAGATACGCAGTATTTT
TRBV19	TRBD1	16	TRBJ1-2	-	CASSPKLGQGGYGYTF	TGTGCCAGTAGTCCTAAACTCGGACAGGGAGGGTATGGCTACACCTTC
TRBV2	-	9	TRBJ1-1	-	CARGREAFF	TGTGCCAGGGGGCGTGAGGCTTTCTTT
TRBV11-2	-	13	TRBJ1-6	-	CASSPSRGSPLHF	TGTGCCAGCAGCCCTAGTCGGGGTTCACCCCTCCACTTT
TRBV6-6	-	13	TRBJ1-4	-	CASSYGEREKLFF	TGTGCCAGCAGTTACGGGGAGCGGGAAAAACTGTTTTTT
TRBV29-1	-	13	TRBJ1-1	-	CSVRGYTNTEAFF	TGCAGCGTTAGAGGATATACGAACACTGAAGCTTTCTTT
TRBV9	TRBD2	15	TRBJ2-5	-	CASSPTSGGTETQYF	TGTGCCAGCAGCCCGACTAGCGGGGGGACGGAGACCCAGTACTTC
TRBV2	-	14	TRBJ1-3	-	CASRIQSSGNTIYF	TGTGCCAGCAGGATACAGTCCTCTGGAAACACCATATATTTT
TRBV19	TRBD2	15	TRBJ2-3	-	CASKEAGGLTDTQYF	TGTGCCAGTAAAGAAGCGGGGGGACTCACAGATACGCAGTATTTT
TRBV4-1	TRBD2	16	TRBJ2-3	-	CASSQSLAGVEDTQYF	TGCGCCAGCAGCCAGTCGCTAGCGGGGGTTGAGGATACGCAGTATTTT
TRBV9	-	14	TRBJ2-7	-	CASSVGADNYEQYF	TGTGCCAGCAGCGTAGGGGCAGACAACTACGAGCAGTACTTC
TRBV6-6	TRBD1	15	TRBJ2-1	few	CASSYGTADGNEQFF	TGTGCCAGCAGTTACGGGACAGCCGACGGCAATGAGCAGTTCTTC
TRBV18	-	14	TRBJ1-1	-	CASSPRSLNTEAFF	TGTGCCAGCTCACCTCGGTCACTGAACACTGAAGCTTTCTTT
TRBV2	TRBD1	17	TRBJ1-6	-	CASRTGTGGSYNSPLHF	TGTGCCAGCAGAACCGGGACAGGCGGTTCCTATAATTCACCCCTCCACTTT
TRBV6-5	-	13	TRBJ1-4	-	CASSYRSSNKLFF	TGTGCCAGCAGTTACCGGTCAAGTAACAAACTGTTTTTT
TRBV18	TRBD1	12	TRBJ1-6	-	CASSPDRGTLHF	TGTGCCAGCTCACCAGACAGGGGAACCCTCCACTTT
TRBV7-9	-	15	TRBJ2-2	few	CASSPHSAGAGELFF	TGTGCCAGCAGCCCACATAGCGCTGGGGCCGGGGAGCTGTTTTTT
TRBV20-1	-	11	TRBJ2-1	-	CSPAGYNEQFF	TGCAGCCCCGCGGGGTACAATGAGCAGTTCTTC
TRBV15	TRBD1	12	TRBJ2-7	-	CATSKDRVEQYF	TGTGCCACCAGCAAGGACAGGGTCGAGCAGTACTTC
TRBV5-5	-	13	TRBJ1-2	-	CASSLTGWDGYTF	TGTGCCAGCAGCTTGACGGGTTGGGATGGCTACACCTTC
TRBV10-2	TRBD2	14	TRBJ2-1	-	CASGPAGGYNEQFF	TGCGCCAGCGGCCCAGCGGGGGGTTACAATGAGCAGTTCTTC
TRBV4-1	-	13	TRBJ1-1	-	CASSQEWQVGAFF	TGCGCCAGCAGCCAAGAGTGGCAGGTGGGAGCTTTCTTT